What follows are 21 T cell receptor beta chains derived from one specimen sequenced in a study of T cells in women clearing cervical HPV infection. Clones were sequenced by immunoSEQ multiplex PCR, and TCRdb holds only the in-frame ones, with some missing. The repertoire table contains 40,000 or so clones. Specimen: blood buffy coat. The receptors come from a woman between 18 and 75 years old with a cervical HPV16 infection that either progressed to CIN3+ or cleared (not recorded which).

Turning to this clone: The read terminates 3 residues ahead of where the CDR3 ends, so the germline J gene completes it. V is TRBV6-1 and J is TRBJ2-2; D is unresolved. The CDR3 loop spans 13 amino acids. Germline loops: CDR1 MNHNS, CDR2 SASEGT. CDR3 region: CASSAGVSSKLFF. The covered CDR3 bases are TGTGCCAGCAGTGCAGGCGTTTCGTCAAAG.

Details on this clone: The read falls 3 residues short of the CDR3 end, and the missing part is taken from the germline J gene. The chain joins TRBV20-1 to TRBJ2-3; 9 bases fit TRBD1. CDR1 is DFQATT and CDR2 is SNEGSKA in the germline V gene (reference sequence). The length of the CDR3 is 17 residues. CDR3 bases read: TGCAGTGCTAGACCCCCTCCCGGACAGGGGCATCAAGAGACG. This codes for CSARPPPGQGHQET. The complete CDR3 reads CSARPPPGQGHQETQYF.

A word on this clone: Read sequence stops 3 residues before the CDR3 end, and the germline J gene provides the missing end. Within the sample, other DNA sequences also encode this same CDR3. The chain recombines TRBV20-1 with TRBJ1-3, with 8 bases lining up with TRBD1. This CDR3 has 13 residues. The ends lost 6 bases at V and 3 bases at J; junction bases unmatched: 4. Germline values: CDR1 DFQATT, CDR2 SNEGSKA (reference sequence). Here the CDR3 reads CSALDRVGNTIYF. The sequenced part of the CDR3 DNA is TGCAGTGCGCTGGACAGGGTTGGAAACACC.

A word on this clone: From the germline J gene comes the end of the CDR3, since the read stops 3 residues before it. The chain recombines TRBV30 with TRBJ1-2, with D hard to call. The CDR3 runs to 16 residues. The germline V gene has CDR1 GTSNPN and CDR2 SVGIG (reference sequence). The CDR3 region is CAWSPQTSWLSDTYTF. CDR3 bases read: TGTGCCTGGAGTCCCCAGACTAGTTGGTTATCGGATACC.

As to this clone: The CDR3 end falls 3 residues outside the read, so it is completed with the germline J gene. The genes are TRBV29-1 and TRBJ2-1, with D possibly being TRBD1 (6 bases). V shed 4 bases and J shed 5 bases, with 12 bases lying between them. The CDR3 totals 13 residues. The germline CDR1 and CDR2 sequences are SQVTM and ANQGSEA. The sequenced part of the CDR3 DNA is TGCAGCGTTGGGGGGCCAGGAAACAATGAG. Translated, it gives CSVGGPGNNE. The CDR3, in full, reads CSVGGPGNNEQFF.

About this clone: The read ends 3 residues early relative to the CDR3; the germline J gene fills the gap. V is TRBV29-1 and J is TRBJ2-7; 7 bases line up with TRBD2. This CDR3 has 14 amino acids. Trimming removed 0 bases from V and 6 bases from J; junction bases left unmatched: 8. The germline CDR1 and CDR2 sequences are SQVTM and ANQGSEA. The CDR3 sequence is CSVEDRPGGSEQYF. The CDR3 DNA, read in part, is TGCAGCGTTGAAGATCGACCGGGGGGTAGCGAG.

The CDR3 loop is CASSLDSGATGELFF. The part of the CDR3 DNA that was read is TGTGCCAGCAGCTTAGACTCAGGGGCCACCGGGGAG. V gene TRBV11-1 combines with J gene TRBJ2-2, with D possibly TRBD1 on 6 matching bases. The read gets to within 3 residues of the CDR3 end, and the germline J gene fills in the rest. Trimming removed 1 base from V and 4 bases from J, with 10 bases in between. The CDR3 contains 15 residues. Germline CDR1 reads SGHAT; CDR2 reads FQDESV (reference sequence).

With respect to this clone: With the read ending 3 residues before the CDR3 end, the germline J gene is used to fill in that end. The J gene is TRBJ2-3, the V gene TRBV18; D call uncertain. The germline gives CDR1 KGHSH, CDR2 LQKENI. CDR3 length: 13 amino acids. The covered CDR3 bases are TGTGCCAGCTCACCTGGCACCCAAGAGACG. It specifies CASSPGTQET. In full, the CDR3 is CASSPGTQETQYF. The whole variable domain, remainder taken from reference TRBV18 and TRBJ2-3, is NAGVMQNPRHLVRRRGQEARLRCSPMKGHSHVYWYRQLPEEGLKFMVYLQKENIIDESGMPKERFSAEFPKEGPSILRIQQVVRGDSAAYFCASSPGTQETQYFGPGTRLTVL.

A word on this clone: Coverage ceases 3 residues before the CDR3 finishes, and the germline J gene fills in the end. The chain is built from TRBV6-2 or TRBV6-3 and TRBJ2-4; no definite D call. Germline CDR1 MNHEY, CDR2 SVGEGT. The CDR3 totals 13 residues. The CDR3 region is CASSYDPNYGQYF. The sequenced CDR3 bases are TGTGCCAGCAGTTATGATCCTAACTATGGT.

In regard to this clone: From the germline J gene comes the end of the CDR3, since the read stops 3 residues before it. V gene TRBV28 combines with J gene TRBJ2-1; 8 nucleotides line up with TRBD2. This CDR3 region has 14 residues. Germline CDR1 and CDR2: MDHEN and SYDVKM. V shed 6 bases, J shed 7 bases, and the junction held 8 bases outside the gene matches. The CDR3 is CASSPGGAGNEQFF. The part of the CDR3 DNA that was read is TGTGCCAGCAGCCCCGGGGGGGCGGGGAATGAG.

Remarks on this clone: Read sequence stops 3 residues before the CDR3 end, and the germline J gene provides the missing end. The V call is TRBV30, the J call TRBJ2-7; 7 nucleotides match TRBD1. The trim removed 5 bases at V and 0 bases at J, leaving 4 bases unmatched. This CDR3 contains 13 residues. Looked up from germline, CDR1 is GTSNPN and CDR2 is SVGIG (reference sequence). The sequenced CDR3 bases are TGTGCCTGGGCCCAGGGGGACTCCTACGAG. Translation: CAWAQGDSYE. The full CDR3 protein is CAWAQGDSYEQYF. Supplemented by reference TRBV30 and TRBJ2-7, the full variable domain reads SQTIHQWPATLVQPVGSPLSLECTVEGTSNPNLYWYRQAAGRGLQLLFYSVGIGQISSEVPQNLSASRPQDRQFILSSKKLLLSDSGFYLCAWAQGDSYEQYFGPGTRLTVT.

Notes on this clone: The observed sequence ends 3 residues before the CDR3 terminus, with the missing tail filled in from the germline J gene. V usage is TRBV30 and J usage is TRBJ1-1; 7 positions agree with TRBD1. Germline assignment: CDR1 GTSNPN and CDR2 SVGIG (reference sequence). V shed 5 bases, J shed 5 bases, and the junction held 8 bases outside the gene matches. The CDR3 runs to 13 residues. CDR3 sequence: CAWRRQGGTEAFF. The sequenced CDR3 bases are TGTGCCTGGCGGAGACAGGGAGGAACTGAA.

Note on this clone: Coverage ceases 3 residues before the CDR3 finishes, and the germline J gene fills in the end. This rearrangement joins TRBV29-1 to TRBJ2-7, with D unclear. V shed 3 bases and J shed 3 bases, with 12 bases lying between them. Per the germline V gene, CDR1 is SQVTM and CDR2 is ANQGSEA. The CDR3 sequence is 13 residues long. This CDR3 reads CSVETNTNYEQYF. The part of the CDR3 DNA that was read is TGCAGCGTTGAGACAAATACCAACTACGAG.

In the case of this clone: The read falls 3 residues short of the CDR3 end, and the missing part is taken from the germline J gene. The chain combines TRBV20-1 with TRBJ2-1, with 12 bases aligning to TRBD2. From germline, CDR1 is DFQATT and CDR2 SNEGSKA (reference sequence). J lost 6 bases, V lost 0 bases, and 9 bases had no gene match. The CDR3 spans 17 residues. The CDR3 loop is CSARDLLAGGPGNEQFF. The DNA read from the CDR3 is TGCAGTGCTAGAGATTTGCTAGCGGGAGGGCCTGGCAATGAG.

With respect to this clone: The read stops 3 residues short of the end of the CDR3; the missing end is completed from the germline J gene. The chain couples TRBV20-1 to TRBJ2-7, with D possibly matching TRBD1 (6 bases). Trimming took 5 bases from V and 3 from J, leaving 11 bases between them. The length of the CDR3 is 12 residues. Looked up from germline, CDR1 is DFQATT and CDR2 is SNEGSKA (reference sequence). CDR3 bases read: TGCAGTGCTCAATTACAGGGCTACGAG. It encodes CSAQLQGYE. The full CDR3 is CSAQLQGYEQYF.

A remark on this clone: The read ends 3 residues shy of where the CDR3 ends; the end is completed using the germline J gene. The chain couples TRBV20-1 to TRBJ2-1; TRBD1 matches at 9 bases. CDR3 length equals 15 residues. Germline CDR1 and CDR2: DFQATT and SNEGSKA (reference sequence). V was clipped by 6 bases and J by 2 bases; unmatched bases: 8. CDR3 DNA (partial): TGCAGTGCCCTTTCGGGGGACAGGGCCTACAATGAG. It codes for CSALSGDRAYNE. The CDR3 in its entirety is CSALSGDRAYNEQFF.

For this clone: The CDR3 end is not reached by the read, which stops 3 residues before it; the germline J gene fills it in. V usage is TRBV4-1 and J usage is TRBJ2-2; TRBD2 matches at 9 bases. Per the germline V gene, CDR1 is MGHRA and CDR2 is YSYEKL. Trimming at V came to 4 bases and at J to 5 bases, leaving 8 bases not matched to a gene. The CDR3 totals 16 residues. Incomplete CDR3 DNA: TGCGCCAGCAGCCCTCGAGTAGCGGGAGAGACCGGGGAG. This gives the protein CASSPRVAGETGE. The whole CDR3 sequence is CASSPRVAGETGELFF.

Concerning this clone: With the read ending 3 residues before the CDR3 end, the germline J gene is used to fill in that end. The gene calls are TRBV2 and TRBJ2-3, with a possible D match to TRBD2 (6 bases). V was shortened by 7 bases and J by 5 bases, with 16 bases between the two germline ends. Looked up from germline, CDR1 is SNHLY and CDR2 is FYNNEI. CDR3 length: 14 amino acids. The chain's CDR3 is CASKFGGGVDTQYF. The CDR3 bases that were read are TGTGCCAGCAAATTCGGGGGTGGAGTAGATACG. The full variable domain, rest sourced from reference TRBV2 and TRBJ2-3, is EPEVTQTPSHQVTQMGQEVILRCVPISNHLYFYWYRQILGQKVEFLVSFYNNEISEKSEIFDDQFSVERPDGSNFTLKIRSTKLEDSAMYFCASKFGGGVDTQYFGPGTRLTVL.

Points on this clone: The read halts 3 residues ahead of the CDR3 end, with the missing end drawn from the germline J gene. The chain uses TRBV27 and TRBJ1-2; no clear D. Germline CDR1 is MNHEY and CDR2 is SMNVEV (reference sequence). The CDR3 loop spans 13 amino acids. Trimming left V 4 bases short and J 2 bases short, with 8 bases between. The CDR3 spells CASSYARNYGYTF. The part of the CDR3 DNA that was read is TGTGCCAGCAGTTATGCGAGAAACTATGGC.

As regards this clone: The CDR3 end lies 3 residues beyond the end of the read and is filled in from the germline J gene. The V gene is TRBV19, the J gene TRBJ2-7; 7 bases agree with TRBD2. Germline lookup yields CDR1 LNHDA and CDR2 SQIVND (reference sequence). The CDR3 runs to 13 residues. V dropped 10 bases and J dropped 3; count of bases not matched to a gene: 9. The CDR3 region is CATKGLGDYEQYF. The CDR3 DNA, read in part, is TGTGCCACAAAAGGACTAGGAGACTACGAG.

Turning to this clone: The CDR3 is cut off 3 residues early in the read; its end comes from the germline J gene. Other DNA sequences in this specimen translate into the identical CDR3. The chain carries TRBV11-2 and TRBJ2-1; TRBD2 agrees at 7 bases. Germline CDR1 and CDR2: SGHAT and FQNNGV. With 3 bases clipped from V and 4 bases from J, the junction kept 6 bases outside the gene matches. This CDR3 spans 15 amino acids. CDR3 bases read: TGTGCCAGCAGCTTGACAACTAGCGCTTACAATGAG. As protein: CASSLTTSAYNE. The entire CDR3 sequence reads CASSLTTSAYNEQFF.